This T cell receptor (beta chain) was profiled in a study of cytomegalovirus exposure and HLA in healthy donors. TCRdb keeps only in-frame clones here, not all; method: immunoSEQ multiplex PCR. Counted here are roughly 120,000 clones, approximately 88% occurring once; the ten biggest clones make up about 1.8%. The V gene's germline CDR1 is MNHEY and CDR2 SVGAGI. V lost 5 bases and J lost 4; bases outside the gene matches: 2. This CDR3 region has 13 residues. Overall study findings and caveats: In a later analysis, first-cohort TCR clusters were found to tend to co-occur in the approximately 120 validation repertoires. The study designated 150 or so TCR beta chains cytomegalovirus-associated.

Regarding this clone: Its antigen remains unknown.

Sequencing input: PBMCs. The clonotype comes from a young man in good health and CMV-seronegative. The rearrangement links TRBV6-5 to TRBJ1-5; 7 bases align to TRBD1. The chain's CDR3 is CASSRQGNQPQHF. CDR3 in DNA: TGTGCCAGCAGTAGACAGGGAAATCAGCCCCAGCATTTT.